This T cell receptor (beta chain) is drawn from a study of monozygotic twins with inflammatory bowel disease. The CDR3 runs 17 residues. Germline V lookup: CDR1 SGHTA, CDR2 FQGTGA. Regarding this clonotype: The antigen is undetermined.

Study observations and caveats: With others, IBD patients shared fewer clonotypes than healthy twins did, especially with disease activity. A single strong clonotype or signal linked to IBD was not supported. TCRbeta diversity (inverse Simpson) was lower in IBD patients than in healthy co-twins.

Total RNA amounting to about 3,700 ng went into each TCR library. Each CDR3 protein gets one entry in TCRdb, which reprocessed the 5' RACE reads and gives no DNA. In all, the sample yields 93,000 or so distinct CDR3 sequences. The receptor was derived from a human donor with ulcerative colitis or Crohn's disease, or a healthy co-twin of an affected twin (not recorded which). This chain joins TRBV7-3 and TRBJ2-2; TCRdb gives TRBD1 as the D gene, but with no DNA this cannot be confirmed. Input material: blood. Here the CDR3 reads CASSLTPPSSNTGELFF.